This TCR beta chain was sequenced in a study of blood T cell repertoires in COVID-19. Study at large: From the United States, Italy and Spain came samples of acute and convalescent COVID-19. PBMCs, B-cell-depleted T cells, or T cells were the source of the cDNA or gDNA that made up the material.

With V trimmed by 4 bases and J by 8 bases, 8 bases remained unmatched. The length of the CDR3 is 14 residues. CDR1 MNHEY and CDR2 SVGAGI come from the germline V gene. Per the original data handling: Quantification of nucleated cells was approximated via reference gene primer amplification. The repertoire was sequenced with immunoSEQ multiplex PCR; TCRdb's copy has only in-frame clones and lacks some. For V, J and clone size, that table is used; D and trimming come from the DNA. The data contain around 380,000 clones, about four fifths of them seen just once; the ten biggest clones take up about 1.2%.

What was sequenced was peripheral blood. This receptor was taken from a human donor with acute or convalescent COVID-19. The donor label of this sample is uncertain. The V call is TRBV6-5, the J call TRBJ1-1; TRBD1 matches 9 bases. The CDR3: CASSSDRGLLEAFF. The CDR3 coding sequence is TGTGCCAGCAGTTCGGACAGGGGTTTATTGGAAGCTTTCTTT.